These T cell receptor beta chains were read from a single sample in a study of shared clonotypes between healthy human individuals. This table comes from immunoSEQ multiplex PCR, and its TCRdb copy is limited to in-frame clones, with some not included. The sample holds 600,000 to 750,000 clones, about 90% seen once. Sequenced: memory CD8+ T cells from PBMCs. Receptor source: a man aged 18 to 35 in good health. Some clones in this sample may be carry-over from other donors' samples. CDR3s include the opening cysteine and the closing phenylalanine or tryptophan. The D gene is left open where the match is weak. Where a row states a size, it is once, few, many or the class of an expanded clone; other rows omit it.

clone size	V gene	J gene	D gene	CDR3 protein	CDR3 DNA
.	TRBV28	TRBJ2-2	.	CASSFFPGAGELFF	TGTGCCAGCAGTTTTTTTCCAGGGGCCGGGGAGCTGTTTTTT
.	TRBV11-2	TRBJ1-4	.	CASSSTRGLGEKLFF	TGTGCCAGCAGCTCCACCCGCGGCCTGGGTGAAAAACTGTTTTTT
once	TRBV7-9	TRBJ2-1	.	CASSLVVASTYNEQFF	TGTGCCAGCAGCTTAGTGGTAGCGAGTACCTACAATGAGCAGTTCTTC
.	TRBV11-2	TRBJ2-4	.	CASSLDRGLLAKNIQYF	TGTGCCAGCAGCTTAGATCGGGGGTTGCTAGCCAAAAACATTCAGTACTTC
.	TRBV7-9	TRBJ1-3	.	CASSSRSSGNTIYF	TGTGCCAGCAGCTCACGGAGCTCTGGAAACACCATATATTTT
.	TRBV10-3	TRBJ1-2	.	CAISGMMVRGDGYTF	TGTGCCATCAGTGGGATGATGGTCAGGGGCGATGGCTACACCTTC
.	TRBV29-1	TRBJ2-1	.	CSVESRLNHNEQFF	TGCAGCGTTGAATCTCGGCTAAACCACAATGAGCAGTTCTTC
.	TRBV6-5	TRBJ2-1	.	CASSYDARSNEQFF	TGTGCCAGCAGTTACGATGCAAGGTCCAATGAGCAGTTCTTC
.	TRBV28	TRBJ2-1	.	CASSPSTGTQYNEQFF	TGTGCCAGCAGCCCCTCGACCGGGACCCAATACAATGAGCAGTTCTTC
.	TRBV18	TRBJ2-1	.	CASSPVDEQFF	TGTGCCAGCTCACCAGTCGATGAGCAGTTCTTC
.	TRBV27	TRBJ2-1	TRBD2	CASSSLGLAGAAEQFF	TGTGCCAGCAGTTCCCTGGGACTAGCGGGAGCTGCTGAGCAGTTCTTC
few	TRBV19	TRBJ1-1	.	CASTQGPTEAFF	TGTGCCAGTACCCAGGGGCCCACTGAAGCTTTCTTT
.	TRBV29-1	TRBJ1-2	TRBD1	CSTFTGEGYGYTF	TGCAGCACCTTTACAGGGGAGGGCTATGGCTACACCTTC
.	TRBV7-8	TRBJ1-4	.	CASSLAGSVNEKLFF	TGTGCCAGCAGCTTAGCGGGGTCAGTTAATGAAAAACTGTTTTTT
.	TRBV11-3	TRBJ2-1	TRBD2	CASSLGTWREEQHEQFF	TGTGCCAGCAGCTTAGGGACCTGGCGGGAGGAGCAACATGAGCAGTTCTTC
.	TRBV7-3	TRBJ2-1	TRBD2	CASSRAGTSGSGEQFF	TGTGCCAGCAGCCGCGCCGGGACTAGCGGGAGTGGTGAGCAGTTCTTC
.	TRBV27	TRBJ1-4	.	CASSLHSGTNEKLFF	TGTGCCAGCAGTTTACATTCCGGCACTAATGAAAAACTGTTTTTT
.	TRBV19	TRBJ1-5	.	CASSPVPLGAVGNQPQHF	TGTGCCAGTAGTCCCGTACCCTTGGGGGCTGTGGGCAATCAGCCCCAGCATTTT
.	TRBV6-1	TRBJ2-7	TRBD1	CASSELQGAVYEQYF	TGTGCCAGCAGTGAATTACAGGGGGCCGTGTACGAGCAGTACTTC
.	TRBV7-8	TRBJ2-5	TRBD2	CASSFIAGGPGGETQYF	TGTGCCAGCAGCTTTATAGCGGGAGGGCCCGGTGGAGAGACCCAGTACTTC
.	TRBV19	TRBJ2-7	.	CASSIARTGYYEQYF	TGTGCCAGTAGTATAGCCCGTACGGGATACTACGAGCAGTACTTC
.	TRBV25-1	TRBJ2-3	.	CASIDRTDTQYF	TGTGCCAGCATCGACCGCACAGATACGCAGTATTTT
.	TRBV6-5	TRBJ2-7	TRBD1	CASSPSDRGGYEQYF	TGTGCCAGCAGTCCGTCGGACAGGGGGGGCTACGAGCAGTACTTC
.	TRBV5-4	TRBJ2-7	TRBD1	CASSVDRVYEQYF	TGTGCCAGCAGCGTTGACAGGGTCTACGAGCAGTACTTC
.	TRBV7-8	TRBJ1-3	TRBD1	CASSPRSRTGVEGNTIYF	TGTGCCAGCAGCCCCCGAAGCCGGACAGGGGTGGAAGGAAACACCATATATTTT
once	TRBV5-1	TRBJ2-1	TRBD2	CASSSASGRNHNEQFF	TGCGCCAGCAGCTCGGCTAGCGGGAGGAACCACAATGAGCAGTTCTTC
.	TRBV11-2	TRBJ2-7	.	CASTESLEQYF	TGTGCCAGCACCGAGTCTCTCGAGCAGTACTTC
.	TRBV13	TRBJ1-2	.	CASSLDPGTDYGYTF	TGTGCCAGCAGCTTAGACCCGGGAACGGACTATGGCTACACCTTC
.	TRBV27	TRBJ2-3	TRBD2	CASSPLAVSGASTDTQYF	TGTGCCAGCAGTCCACTAGCGGTTAGCGGGGCGAGCACAGATACGCAGTATTTT
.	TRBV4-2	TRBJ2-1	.	CASSHTMVLAQYNEQFF	TGTGCCAGCAGCCACACGATGGTACTAGCCCAGTACAATGAGCAGTTCTTC
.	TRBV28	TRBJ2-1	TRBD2	CASSRTSGPSNEQFF	TGTGCCAGCAGCCGGACTAGCGGGCCTTCCAATGAGCAGTTCTTC
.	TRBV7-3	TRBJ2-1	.	CASSPLGGPYNEQFF	TGTGCCAGCAGCCCCCTCGGGGGGCCCTACAATGAGCAGTTCTTC
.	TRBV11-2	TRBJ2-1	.	CASSSRVYGKSSYNEQFF	TGTGCCAGCAGTTCAAGGGTCTATGGGAAGAGCTCCTACAATGAGCAGTTCTTC
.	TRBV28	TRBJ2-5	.	CASSLAGWQETQYF	TGTGCCAGCAGTTTAGCTGGGTGGCAAGAGACCCAGTACTTC
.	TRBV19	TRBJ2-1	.	CASSIMALGANEQFF	TGTGCCAGTAGTATCATGGCCTTAGGGGCCAATGAGCAGTTCTTC
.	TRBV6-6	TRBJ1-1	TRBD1	CASSYSPDRGPTEAFF	TGTGCCAGCAGTTACTCCCCGGACAGGGGGCCGACTGAAGCTTTCTTT
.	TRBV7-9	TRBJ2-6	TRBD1	CASSPFRGRVSWANVLTF	TGTGCCAGCAGCCCGTTCAGGGGGCGGGTTAGCTGGGCCAACGTCCTGACTTTC
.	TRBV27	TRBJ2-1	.	CASWSLGTTYNEQFF	TGTGCCAGCTGGAGCCTCGGGACAACCTACAATGAGCAGTTCTTC